A selection of T cell receptor beta chains follows, all from one sample in a study of T cell repertoires in cytomegalovirus infection. TCRdb redid the calling of the reads with MiXCR, one entry per CDR3 protein. The table records approximately 1,000,000 distinct CDR3 sequences, roughly 30% of them present only once. Which antigens these TCRs recognize remains unknown. The material was cultured CD8+ T cells from PBMCs, obtained from culture after CMV antigen stimulation. Every receptor here comes from a human donor in good health (CMV status not recorded). Some clones in this sample may be carry-over from other donors' samples. Both conserved end residues are part of each CDR3. A D gene is named only where the DNA matches it firmly. Clone size is not always given. Where it is, it says once, few, many or a class for expanded clones.

V gene	J gene	clone size	D gene	CDR3 protein	CDR3 DNA
TRBV12-3/TRBV12-4	TRBJ2-7	many	TRBD2	CASSLREGLSYEQYF	TGTGCCAGCAGTCTCCGGGAGGGGCTCTCCTACGAGCAGTACTTC
TRBV5-1	TRBJ1-2	-	-	CASSSPKQGTNYGYTF	TGCGCCAGCAGCTCCCCTAAGCAGGGGACTAACTATGGCTACACCTTC
TRBV4-3	TRBJ2-3	-	-	CASSQDGGTTDTQYF	TGCGCCAGCAGCCAAGACGGGGGTACGACAGATACGCAGTATTTT
TRBV6-6	TRBJ2-7	-	TRBD1	CASRPIVQGYEQYF	TGTGCCAGCAGGCCGATAGTACAGGGGTACGAGCAGTACTTC
TRBV7-9	TRBJ1-2	-	TRBD1	CASRSGGTDYGYTF	TGTGCCAGCAGATCGGGAGGGACAGACTATGGCTACACCTTC
TRBV2	TRBJ1-6	few	TRBD1	CASSVQDRGVRSLHF	TGTGCCAGCAGTGTTCAGGACAGGGGCGTTCGGTCCCTCCACTTT
TRBV6-2/TRBV6-3	TRBJ2-1	many	TRBD2	CASSHRSSGASYNEQFF	TGTGCCAGCAGCCACCGTTCTAGCGGGGCCTCCTACAATGAGCAGTTCTTC
TRBV11-3	TRBJ2-5	-	TRBD2	CASSLEAPSGEETQYF	TGTGCCAGCAGCTTAGAAGCGCCTAGCGGAGAAGAGACCCAGTACTTC
TRBV12-3/TRBV12-4	TRBJ1-6	-	-	CASSLSDSYSPLHF	TGTGCCAGCAGTTTATCAGACAGTTATTCACCCCTCCACTTT
TRBV9	TRBJ2-1	few	TRBD1	CASSVEQGAYNEQFF	TGTGCCAGCAGCGTAGAACAGGGGGCTTACAATGAGCAGTTCTTC
TRBV15	TRBJ2-1	-	TRBD2	CATSRDKGLAGEQFF	TGTGCCACCAGCAGAGATAAGGGACTAGCGGGAGAGCAGTTCTTC
TRBV4-1	TRBJ2-1	-	-	CASSRPEVNYNEQFF	TGCGCCAGCAGCCGTCCGGAGGTCAACTACAATGAGCAGTTCTTC
TRBV6-1	TRBJ1-2	few	-	CASSEETRTTYGYTF	TGTGCCAGCAGTGAAGAAACGCGAACGACCTATGGCTACACCTTC
TRBV9	TRBJ2-3	-	TRBD2	CASSEISGGAADTQYF	TGTGCCAGCAGCGAGATAAGCGGGGGGGCAGCAGATACGCAGTATTTT
TRBV29-1	TRBJ1-2	-	TRBD1	CSGATGDDYGYTF	TGCAGCGGAGCGACAGGGGATGACTATGGCTACACCTTC
TRBV19	TRBJ2-3	-	-	CASSIGLRGRSDTQYF	TGTGCCAGTAGTATAGGGCTACGGGGGAGGTCAGATACGCAGTATTTT
TRBV7-9	TRBJ2-5	many	-	CASSLVRRGETQYF	TGTGCCAGCAGCTTAGTGCGCCGCGGGGAGACCCAGTACTTC
TRBV7-6	TRBJ1-1	few	-	CASSPPKAGEAFF	TGTGCCAGCAGCCCCCCTAAGGCAGGGGAGGCTTTCTTT
TRBV23-1	TRBJ2-1	few	-	CASSQWTLNEQFF	TGCGCCAGCAGTCAATGGACTCTCAATGAGCAGTTCTTC
TRBV19	TRBJ2-5	few	-	CASSIVHKETQYF	TGTGCCAGTAGTATCGTACACAAAGAGACCCAGTACTTC
TRBV27	TRBJ2-2	-	-	CASRVLGADSKYTGELFF	TGTGCCAGCAGGGTCCTTGGGGCCGACTCAAAGTACACCGGGGAGCTGTTTTTT
TRBV14	TRBJ2-3	-	-	CASSQLGDSTDTQYF	TGTGCCAGCAGCCAATTGGGGGATAGCACAGATACGCAGTATTTT
TRBV9	TRBJ1-2	many	TRBD1	CASNSQGANGYTF	TGTGCCAGCAACTCCCAGGGGGCGAATGGCTACACCTTC
TRBV6-4	TRBJ2-1	once	TRBD1	CASSKLGGAWYNEQFF	TGTGCCAGCAGCAAGTTAGGGGGCGCCTGGTACAATGAGCAGTTCTTC
TRBV2	TRBJ2-2	-	-	CAFLKRGRTGELFF	TGTGCCTTCTTAAAACGGGGTAGAACCGGGGAGCTGTTTTTT
TRBV28	TRBJ2-3	-	-	CASSLVRGARRDTQYF	TGTGCCAGCAGTCTCGTCAGGGGGGCGAGAAGGGATACGCAGTATTTT
TRBV2	TRBJ1-2	-	-	CASWRRDILYGYTF	TGTGCCTCCTGGCGGAGGGATATTCTCTATGGCTACACCTTC
TRBV27	TRBJ1-5	many	-	CASSLTGPDQPQHF	TGTGCCAGCAGTTTAACAGGGCCCGATCAGCCCCAGCATTTT
TRBV7-8	TRBJ2-7	-	TRBD1	CASRQGQGWAYEQYF	TGTGCCAGCAGACAAGGACAGGGGTGGGCATACGAGCAGTACTTC
TRBV25-1	TRBJ1-2	-	-	CASSDREAISGYTF	TGTGCCAGCAGTGATAGGGAGGCTATCAGCGGCTACACCTTC